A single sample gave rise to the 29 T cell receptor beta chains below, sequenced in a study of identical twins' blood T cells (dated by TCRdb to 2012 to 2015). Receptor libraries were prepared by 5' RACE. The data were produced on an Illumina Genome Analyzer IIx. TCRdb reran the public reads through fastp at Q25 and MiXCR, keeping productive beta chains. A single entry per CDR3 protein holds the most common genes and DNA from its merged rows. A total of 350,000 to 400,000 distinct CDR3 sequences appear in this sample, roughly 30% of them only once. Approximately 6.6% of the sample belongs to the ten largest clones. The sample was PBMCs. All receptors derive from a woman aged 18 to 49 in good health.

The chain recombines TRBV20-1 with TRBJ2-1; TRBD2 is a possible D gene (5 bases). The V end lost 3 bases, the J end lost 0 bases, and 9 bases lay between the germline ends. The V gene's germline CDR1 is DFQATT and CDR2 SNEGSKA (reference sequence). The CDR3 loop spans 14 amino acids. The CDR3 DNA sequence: TGCAGTGCTAGTATTGGGAGCTCCTACAATGAGCAGTTCTTC. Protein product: CSASIGSSYNEQFF.

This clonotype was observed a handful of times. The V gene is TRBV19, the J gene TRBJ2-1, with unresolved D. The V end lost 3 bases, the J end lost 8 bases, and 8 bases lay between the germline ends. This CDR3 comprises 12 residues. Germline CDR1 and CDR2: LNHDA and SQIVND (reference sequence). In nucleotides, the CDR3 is TGTGCCAGTAGTATGGTCAGGCATGAGCAGTTCTTC. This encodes CASSMVRHEQFF. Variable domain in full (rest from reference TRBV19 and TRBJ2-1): DGGITQSPKYLFRKEGQNVTLSCEQNLNHDAMYWYRQDPGQGLRLIYYSQIVNDFQKGDIAEGYSVSREKKESFPLTVTSAQKNPTAFYLCASSMVRHEQFFGPGTRLTVL.

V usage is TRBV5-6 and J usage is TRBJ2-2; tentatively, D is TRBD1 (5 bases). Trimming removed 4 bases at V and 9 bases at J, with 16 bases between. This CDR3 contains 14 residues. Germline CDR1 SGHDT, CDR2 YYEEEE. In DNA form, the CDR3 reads TGTGCCAGCAGCCTTGACAGAGTCTACCGGGAGCTGTTTTTT. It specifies CASSLDRVYRELFF.

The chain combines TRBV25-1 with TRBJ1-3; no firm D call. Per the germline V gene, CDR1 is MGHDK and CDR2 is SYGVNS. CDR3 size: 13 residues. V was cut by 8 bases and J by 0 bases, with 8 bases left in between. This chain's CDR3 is CASVGLSGNTIYF. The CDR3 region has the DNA TGTGCCAGCGTAGGGCTCTCTGGAAACACCATATATTTT.

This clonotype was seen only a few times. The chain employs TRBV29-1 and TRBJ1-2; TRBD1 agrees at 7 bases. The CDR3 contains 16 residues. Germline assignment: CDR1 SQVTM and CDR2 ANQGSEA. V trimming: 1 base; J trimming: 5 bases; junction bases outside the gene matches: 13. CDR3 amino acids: CSVEGGDSTALYGYTF. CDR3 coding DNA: TGCAGCGTTGAAGGAGGGGACAGCACCGCCCTTTATGGCTACACCTTC.

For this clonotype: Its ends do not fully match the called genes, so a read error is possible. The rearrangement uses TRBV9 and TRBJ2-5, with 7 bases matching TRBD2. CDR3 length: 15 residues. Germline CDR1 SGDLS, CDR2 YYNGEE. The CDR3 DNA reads TGTACCAGCAGCGTAGCCGGGACTACCGAAGAGACCCAGTACTTC. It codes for CTSSVAGTTEETQYF.

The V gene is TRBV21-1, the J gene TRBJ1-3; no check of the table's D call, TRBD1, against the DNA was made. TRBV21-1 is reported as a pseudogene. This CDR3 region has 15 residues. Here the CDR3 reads CAIEYRGSSGNTIYF. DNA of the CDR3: TGTGCCATCGAATACAGGGGATCATCTGGAAACACCATATATTTT.

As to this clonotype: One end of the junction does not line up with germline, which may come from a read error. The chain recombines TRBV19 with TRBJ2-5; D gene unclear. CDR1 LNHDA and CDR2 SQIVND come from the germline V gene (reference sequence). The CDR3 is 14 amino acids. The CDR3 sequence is CASSPRASKVTLYF. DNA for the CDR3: TGTGCCAGTAGTCCTCGCGCCTCCAAGGTAACCCTGTACTTC.

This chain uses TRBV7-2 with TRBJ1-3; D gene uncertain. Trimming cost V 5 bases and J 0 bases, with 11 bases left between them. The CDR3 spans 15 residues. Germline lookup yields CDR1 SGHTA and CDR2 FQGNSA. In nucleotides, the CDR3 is TGTGCCAGCAGCCTCTGGACTCTCTCTGGAAACACCATATATTTT. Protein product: CASSLWTLSGNTIYF.

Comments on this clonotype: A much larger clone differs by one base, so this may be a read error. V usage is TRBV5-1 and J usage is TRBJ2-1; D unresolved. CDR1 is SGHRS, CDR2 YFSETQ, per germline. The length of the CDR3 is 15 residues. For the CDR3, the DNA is TGCGCCAGCAGCTTGGGAGGTGGAGCTAACAATGAGCGGTTCTTC. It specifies CASSLGGGANNERFF.

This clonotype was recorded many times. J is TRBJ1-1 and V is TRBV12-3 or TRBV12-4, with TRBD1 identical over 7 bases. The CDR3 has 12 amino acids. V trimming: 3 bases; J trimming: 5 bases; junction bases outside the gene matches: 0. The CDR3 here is CASSLTGTEAFF. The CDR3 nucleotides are TGTGCCAGCAGTTTGACAGGGACTGAAGCTTTCTTT.

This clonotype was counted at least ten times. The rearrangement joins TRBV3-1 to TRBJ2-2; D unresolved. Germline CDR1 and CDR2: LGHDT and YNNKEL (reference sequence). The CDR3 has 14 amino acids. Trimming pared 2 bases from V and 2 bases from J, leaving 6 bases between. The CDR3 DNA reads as TGTGCCAGCAGCCAACTAGGAAACACCGGGGAGCTGTTTTTT. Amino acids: CASSQLGNTGELFF.

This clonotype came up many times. The CDR3 DNA sequence: TGTGCCAGCAGTATTACGACAGCTTCTAATGAAAAACTGTTTTTT. It encodes CASSITTASNEKLFF. The chain links TRBV14 to TRBJ1-4; D is perhaps TRBD1 (5 bases). The CDR3 spans 15 residues. CDR1 is SGHDN, CDR2 FVKESK, per germline. Trimming pared 6 bases from V and 3 bases from J, leaving 14 bases between.

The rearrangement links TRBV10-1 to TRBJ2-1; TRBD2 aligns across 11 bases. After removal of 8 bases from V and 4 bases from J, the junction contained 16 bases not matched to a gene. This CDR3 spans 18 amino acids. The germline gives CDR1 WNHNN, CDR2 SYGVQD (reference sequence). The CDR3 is CASRALAGGPLVYNEQFF. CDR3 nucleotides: TGCGCCAGCCGTGCCCTAGCGGGAGGTCCGTTGGTGTACAATGAGCAGTTCTTC.

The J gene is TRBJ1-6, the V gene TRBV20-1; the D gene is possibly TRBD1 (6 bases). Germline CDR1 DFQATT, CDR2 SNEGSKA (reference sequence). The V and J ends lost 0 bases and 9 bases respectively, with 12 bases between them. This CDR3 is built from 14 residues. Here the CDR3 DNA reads TGCAGTGCTAGAGAACAGGGTTGGGGTTCACCCCTCCACTTT. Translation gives CSAREQGWGSPLHF.

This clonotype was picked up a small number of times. The CDR3 bases are TGCAGTGCTAGGGACACAGGGTATGAGCAGTTCTTC. This sequence encodes CSARDTGYEQFF. The gene calls are TRBV20-1 and TRBJ2-1; TRBD1 is a possible D gene (6 bases). The V gene's germline CDR1 is DFQATT and CDR2 SNEGSKA (reference sequence). This CDR3 has 12 residues. V lost 3 bases and J 8 bases, leaving 11 bases between the germline ends.

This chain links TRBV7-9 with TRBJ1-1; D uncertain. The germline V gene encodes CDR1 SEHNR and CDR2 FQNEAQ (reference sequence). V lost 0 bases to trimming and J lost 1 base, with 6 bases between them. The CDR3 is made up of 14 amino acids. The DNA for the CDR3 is TGTGCCAGCAGCTTAGCCCAGACGAACACTGAAGCTTTCTTT. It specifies CASSLAQTNTEAFF.

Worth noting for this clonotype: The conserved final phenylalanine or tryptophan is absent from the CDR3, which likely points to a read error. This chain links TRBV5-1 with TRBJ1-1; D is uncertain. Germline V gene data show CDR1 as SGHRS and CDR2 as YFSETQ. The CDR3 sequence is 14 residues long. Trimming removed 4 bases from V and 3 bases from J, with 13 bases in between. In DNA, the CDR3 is TGCGCCAGCAGCGCCTTTTCAACGGACACTGAAGCTTTCTCT. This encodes CASSAFSTDTEAFS.

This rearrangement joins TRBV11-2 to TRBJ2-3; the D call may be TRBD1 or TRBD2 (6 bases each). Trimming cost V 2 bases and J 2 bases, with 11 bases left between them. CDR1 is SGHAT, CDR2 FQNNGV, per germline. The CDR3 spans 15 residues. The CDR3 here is CASSLRGPPTDTQYF. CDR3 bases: TGTGCCAGCAGCTTACGGGGGCCACCCACAGATACGCAGTATTTT.

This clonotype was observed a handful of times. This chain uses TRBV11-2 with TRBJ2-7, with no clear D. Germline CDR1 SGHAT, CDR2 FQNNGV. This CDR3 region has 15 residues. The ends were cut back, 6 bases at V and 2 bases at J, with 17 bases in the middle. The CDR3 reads CASSYHPDVPYEQYF. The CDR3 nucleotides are TGTGCCAGCAGTTATCATCCGGACGTCCCCTACGAGCAGTACTTC.

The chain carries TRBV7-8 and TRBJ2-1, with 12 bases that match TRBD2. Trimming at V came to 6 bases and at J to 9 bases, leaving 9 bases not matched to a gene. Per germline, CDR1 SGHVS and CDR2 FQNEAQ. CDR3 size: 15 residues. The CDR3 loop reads CASRTLTSGRSEQFF. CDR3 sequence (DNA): TGTGCCAGCAGAACGTTGACTAGCGGGAGAAGTGAGCAGTTCTTC.

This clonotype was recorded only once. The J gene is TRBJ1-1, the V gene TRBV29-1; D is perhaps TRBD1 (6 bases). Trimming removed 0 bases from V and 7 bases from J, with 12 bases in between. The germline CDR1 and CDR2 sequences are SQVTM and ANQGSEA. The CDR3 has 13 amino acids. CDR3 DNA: TGCAGCGTTGAAGAAGGGGTGGACAGTGAAGCTTTCTTT. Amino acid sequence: CSVEEGVDSEAFF.

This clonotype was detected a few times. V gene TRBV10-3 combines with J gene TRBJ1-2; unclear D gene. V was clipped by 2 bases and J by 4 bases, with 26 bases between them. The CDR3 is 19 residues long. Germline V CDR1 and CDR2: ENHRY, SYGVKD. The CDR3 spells CAISELITKYGRSGYGYTF. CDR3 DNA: TGTGCCATCAGTGAGCTTATTACGAAGTATGGGCGTTCGGGCTATGGCTACACCTTC.

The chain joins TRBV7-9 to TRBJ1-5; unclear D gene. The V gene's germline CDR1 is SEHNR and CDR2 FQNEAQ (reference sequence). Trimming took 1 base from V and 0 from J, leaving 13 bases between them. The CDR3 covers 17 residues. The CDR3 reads CASSLGTGKHSNQPQHF. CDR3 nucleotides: TGTGCCAGCAGCTTAGGGACGGGAAAGCATAGCAATCAGCCCCAGCATTTT.

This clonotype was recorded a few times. The CDR3 spells CASSYPGDHTGELFF. The DNA for the CDR3 is TGTGCCAGCAGTTACCCGGGGGACCACACCGGGGAGCTGTTTTTT. V usage is TRBV6-2 or TRBV6-3 and J usage is TRBJ2-2; D possibly corresponds to TRBD2 (6 bases). The V end lost 2 bases, the J end lost 3 bases, and 10 bases lay between the germline ends. This CDR3 is built from 15 residues. The germline V gene encodes CDR1 MNHEY and CDR2 SVGEGT.

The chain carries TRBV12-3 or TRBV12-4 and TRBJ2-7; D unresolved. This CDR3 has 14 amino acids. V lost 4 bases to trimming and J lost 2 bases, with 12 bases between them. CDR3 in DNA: TGTGCCAGCAGTTCAAGACGGGTGCCCTACGAGCAGTACTTC. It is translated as CASSSRRVPYEQYF.

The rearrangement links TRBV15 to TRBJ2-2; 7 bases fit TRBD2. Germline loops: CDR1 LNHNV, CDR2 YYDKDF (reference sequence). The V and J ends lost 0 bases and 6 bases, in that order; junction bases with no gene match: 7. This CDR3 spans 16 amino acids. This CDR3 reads CATSRDPRLAPGELFF. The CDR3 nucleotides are TGTGCCACCAGCAGAGATCCCCGACTAGCCCCCGGGGAGCTGTTTTTT.

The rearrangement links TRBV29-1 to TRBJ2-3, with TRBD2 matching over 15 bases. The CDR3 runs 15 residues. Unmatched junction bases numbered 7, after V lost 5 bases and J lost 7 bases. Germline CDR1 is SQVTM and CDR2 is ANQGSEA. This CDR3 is CSVSRTSGRGNTQYF. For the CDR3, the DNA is TGCAGCGTTTCCCGGACTAGCGGGAGGGGGAATACGCAGTATTTT.

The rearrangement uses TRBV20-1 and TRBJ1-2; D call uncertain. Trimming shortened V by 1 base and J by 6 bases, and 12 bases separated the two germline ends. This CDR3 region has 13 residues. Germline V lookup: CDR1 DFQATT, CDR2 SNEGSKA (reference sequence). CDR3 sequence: CSARGKDSDGYTF. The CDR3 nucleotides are TGCAGTGCTAGAGGGAAGGATTCAGATGGCTACACCTTC.